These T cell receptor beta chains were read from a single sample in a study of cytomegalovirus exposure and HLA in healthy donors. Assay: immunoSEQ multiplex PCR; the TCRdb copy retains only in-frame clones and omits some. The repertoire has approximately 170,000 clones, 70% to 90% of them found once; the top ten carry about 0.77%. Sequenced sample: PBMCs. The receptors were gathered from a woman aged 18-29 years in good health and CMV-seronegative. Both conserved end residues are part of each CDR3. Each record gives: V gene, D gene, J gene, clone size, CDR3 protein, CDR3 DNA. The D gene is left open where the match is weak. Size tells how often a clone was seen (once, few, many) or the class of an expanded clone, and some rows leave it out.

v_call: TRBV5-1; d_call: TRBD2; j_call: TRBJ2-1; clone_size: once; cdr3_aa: CASRSGLAENYNEQFF; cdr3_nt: TGCGCCAGCAGGTCAGGACTAGCGGAAAACTACAATGAGCAGTTCTTC
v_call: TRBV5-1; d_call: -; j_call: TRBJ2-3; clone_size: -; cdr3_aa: CASSVGVDFTDTQYF; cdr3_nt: TGCGCCAGCAGCGTGGGAGTTGATTTCACAGATACGCAGTATTTT
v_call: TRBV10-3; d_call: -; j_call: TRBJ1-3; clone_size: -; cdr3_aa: CAISTGISGNTIYF; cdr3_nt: TGTGCCATCAGTACAGGGATCTCTGGAAACACCATATATTTT
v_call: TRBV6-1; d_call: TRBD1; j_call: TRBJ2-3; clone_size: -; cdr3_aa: CASSETAGTGEDTQYF; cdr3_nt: TGTGCCAGCAGTGAAACAGCCGGGACAGGGGAGGATACGCAGTATTTT
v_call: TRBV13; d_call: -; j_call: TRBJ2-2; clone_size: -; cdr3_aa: CASSLIQGYTGELFF; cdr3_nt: TGTGCCAGCAGCTTAATCCAGGGGTACACCGGGGAGCTGTTTTTT
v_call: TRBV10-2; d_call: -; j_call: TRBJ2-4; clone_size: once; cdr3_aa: CASSELRGGGDIQYF; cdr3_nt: TGCGCCAGCAGTGAACTTAGGGGAGGGGGGGACATTCAGTACTTC
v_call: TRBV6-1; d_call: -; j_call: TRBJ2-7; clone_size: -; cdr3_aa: CASTLLGQSSYEQYF; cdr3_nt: TGTGCCAGCACACTACTAGGGCAGAGCTCCTACGAGCAGTACTTC
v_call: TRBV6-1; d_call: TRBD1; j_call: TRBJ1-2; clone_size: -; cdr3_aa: CASSGQGIYGYTF; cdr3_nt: TGTGCCAGCAGTGGACAGGGGATTTATGGCTACACCTTC
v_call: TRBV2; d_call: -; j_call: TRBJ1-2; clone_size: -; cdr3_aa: CASSDQGYYGYTF; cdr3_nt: TGTGCCAGCAGTGACCAGGGTTACTATGGCTACACCTTC
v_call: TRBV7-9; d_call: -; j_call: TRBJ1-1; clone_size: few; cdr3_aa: CASSPMSGGSDTEAFF; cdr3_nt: TGTGCCAGCAGCCCAATGTCCGGGGGGTCGGACACTGAAGCTTTCTTT
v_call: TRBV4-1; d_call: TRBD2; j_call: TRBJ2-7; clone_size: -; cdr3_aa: CASSQSGLADCEQYF; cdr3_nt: TGCGCCAGCAGCCAATCGGGACTAGCGGACTGTGAGCAGTACTTC
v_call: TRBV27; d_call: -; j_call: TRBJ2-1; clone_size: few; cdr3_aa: CASSLSRNNEQFF; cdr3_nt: TGTGCCAGCAGTTTGTCCAGGAACAATGAGCAGTTCTTC
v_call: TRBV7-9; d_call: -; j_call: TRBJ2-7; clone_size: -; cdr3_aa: CSSSEDSYEQYF; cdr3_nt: TGTTCCAGCAGCGAGGACAGTTACGAGCAGTACTTC
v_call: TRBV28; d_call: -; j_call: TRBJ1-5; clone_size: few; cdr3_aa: CASSSTVSNQPQHF; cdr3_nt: TGTGCCAGCAGTTCGACAGTTAGCAATCAGCCCCAGCATTTT
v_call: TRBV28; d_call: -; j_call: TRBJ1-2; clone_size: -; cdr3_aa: CASSLGGENYGYTF; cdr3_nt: TGTGCCAGCAGTTTAGGGGGCGAGAACTATGGCTACACCTTC
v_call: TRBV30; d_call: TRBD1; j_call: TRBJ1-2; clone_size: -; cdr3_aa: CAWSGQGLDTF; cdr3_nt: TGTGCCTGGAGTGGACAGGGTCTGGATACCTTC
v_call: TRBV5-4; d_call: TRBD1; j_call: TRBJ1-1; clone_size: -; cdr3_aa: CASSYFHRGNTEAFF; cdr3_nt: TGTGCCAGCAGCTATTTCCACAGGGGGAACACTGAAGCTTTCTTT
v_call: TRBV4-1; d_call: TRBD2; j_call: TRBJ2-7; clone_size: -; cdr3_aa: CASSQTLAGRNYEQYF; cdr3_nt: TGCGCCAGCAGCCAAACCCTAGCGGGTAGAAACTACGAGCAGTACTTC
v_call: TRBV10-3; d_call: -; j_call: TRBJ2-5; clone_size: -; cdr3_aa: CAISAAAQETQYF; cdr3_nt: TGTGCCATCAGTGCAGCGGCGCAAGAGACCCAGTACTTC
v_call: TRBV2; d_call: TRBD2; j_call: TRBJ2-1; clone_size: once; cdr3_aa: CASSRGTSGLNEQFF; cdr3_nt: TGTGCCAGCAGTAGGGGGACTAGCGGCCTAAATGAGCAGTTCTTC
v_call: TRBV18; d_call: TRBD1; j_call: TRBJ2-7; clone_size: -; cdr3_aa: CASSLNNPFGTDQYEQYF; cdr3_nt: TGTGCCAGCTCACTAAACAATCCCTTCGGGACAGATCAATACGAGCAGTACTTC
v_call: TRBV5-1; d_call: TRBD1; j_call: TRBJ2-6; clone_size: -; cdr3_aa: CASSTTGGRGGANVLTF; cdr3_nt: TGCGCCAGCAGCACCACAGGGGGCCGAGGAGGGGCCAACGTCCTGACTTTC
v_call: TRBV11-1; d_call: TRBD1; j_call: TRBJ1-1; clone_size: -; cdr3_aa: CASSSEGQGERDTEAFF; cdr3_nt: TGTGCCAGCAGCTCAGAAGGACAGGGCGAAAGGGACACTGAAGCTTTCTTT
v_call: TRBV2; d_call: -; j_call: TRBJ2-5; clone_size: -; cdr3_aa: CASSVRKETQYF; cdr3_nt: TGTGCCAGCAGTGTCAGAAAAGAGACCCAGTACTTC
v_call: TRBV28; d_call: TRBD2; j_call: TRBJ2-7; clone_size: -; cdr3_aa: CASSWGEGAYEQYF; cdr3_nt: TGTGCCAGCAGCTGGGGGGAGGGAGCCTACGAGCAGTACTTC
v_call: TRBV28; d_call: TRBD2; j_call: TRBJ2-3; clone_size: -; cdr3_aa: CASSNLAGAGTDTQYF; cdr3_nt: TGTGCCAGCAGTAACTTAGCGGGAGCGGGCACAGATACGCAGTATTTT
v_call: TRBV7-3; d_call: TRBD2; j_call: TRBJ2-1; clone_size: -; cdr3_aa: CASSLLAGGFGEQFF; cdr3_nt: TGTGCCAGCAGCTTGCTAGCGGGAGGTTTTGGTGAGCAGTTCTTC
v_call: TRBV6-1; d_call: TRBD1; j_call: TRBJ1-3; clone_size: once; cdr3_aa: CASSEGSGTTGTGNTIYF; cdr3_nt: TGTGCCAGCAGTGAAGGAAGCGGAACGACAGGGACTGGAAACACCATATATTTT